Each of the 29 T cell receptor beta chains below was sequenced from the same sample in a study of PD-1 blockade in classical Hodgkin lymphoma. All patients relapsed after autologous stem cell transplantation, and brentuximab vedotin exposure varied. Generated by immunoSEQ multiplex PCR, the TCRdb table keeps only in-frame clones and is missing some. The table records some 15,000 clones, approximately 88% of them present only once. This material consisted of peripheral blood mononuclear cells (PBMCs), taken before the second cycle of nivolumab. Every receptor here comes from a human donor with classical Hodgkin lymphoma.

The genes are TRBV6-5 and TRBJ1-2; D remains ambiguous. The CDR3 sequence is 13 residues long. V lost 2 bases and J 4 bases, leaving 8 bases between the germline ends. The germline gives CDR1 MNHEY, CDR2 SVGAGI. The CDR3 DNA follows: TGTGCCAGCAGTTACCTGCGGGGCTATGGCTACACCTTC. This encodes CASSYLRGYGYTF.

In its sample, this clone ranks as medium-sized (0.01 to 0.1%). The CDR3 bases are TGTGCCAGTAGTATACGGGGGGACACTGAAGCTTTCTTT. Translating it yields CASSIRGDTEAFF. The gene calls are TRBV19 and TRBJ1-1, with D possibly matching TRBD1 (5 bases). Per the germline V gene, CDR1 is LNHDA and CDR2 is SQIVND (reference sequence). The germline V and J ends were trimmed by 2 bases and 3 bases, with 7 bases remaining between them. CDR3 length: 13 amino acids.

CDR3: CAWSVDTIYF. As DNA, the CDR3 is TGTGCCTGGAGTGTAGACACCATATATTTT. The rearrangement links TRBV30 to TRBJ1-3, with unresolved D. Germline CDR1 reads GTSNPN; CDR2 reads SVGIG (reference sequence). The CDR3 extends over 10 amino acids. Trimming stripped 0 bases from V and 8 bases from J, with 2 bases between.

This chain connects TRBV20-1 to TRBJ2-1; D perhaps matches TRBD2 (6 bases). CDR3 length equals 11 residues. Germline lookup yields CDR1 DFQATT and CDR2 SNEGSKA (reference sequence). V lost 0 bases to trimming and J lost 9 bases, with 6 bases between them. The CDR3 DNA reads TGCAGTGCTAGAGAGCGGGGTGAGCAGTTCTTC. It specifies CSARERGEQFF.

V usage is TRBV5-1 and J usage is TRBJ2-7, with D unresolved. The germline CDR1 and CDR2 sequences are SGHRS and YFSETQ. Trimming took off 6 bases at V and 6 bases at J, with 10 bases between the two ends. The CDR3 consists of 11 residues. The CDR3 sequence: CASTLGSEQYF. The CDR3, as DNA: TGCGCCAGCACCCTCGGATCCGAGCAGTACTTC. The variable domain in full, completed from reference TRBV5-1 and TRBJ2-7, reads KAGVTQTPRYLIKTRGQQVTLSCSPISGHRSVSWYQQTPGQGLQFLFEYFSETQRNKGNFPGRFSGRQFSNSRSEMNVSTLELGDSALYLCASTLGSEQYFGPGTRLTVT.

The chain has TRBV7-9 and TRBJ2-7; no clear D. The CDR3 loop spans 16 amino acids. The ends were cut back, 2 bases at V and 5 bases at J, with 19 bases in the middle. Germline CDR1 reads SEHNR; CDR2 reads FQNEAQ (reference sequence). The CDR3 sequence is CASSLHGFVGSHEQYF. As DNA, the CDR3 is TGTGCCAGCAGCTTACATGGTTTCGTGGGGTCCCACGAGCAGTACTTC.

The V call is TRBV30, the J call TRBJ1-2, with a tentative D call TRBD1 (5 bases). The germline gives CDR1 GTSNPN, CDR2 SVGIG (reference sequence). The ends were cut back, 0 bases at V and 5 bases at J, with 10 bases in the middle. The CDR3 length is 13 residues. The CDR3 here is CAWSVRGVYGYTF. The CDR3 DNA reads TGTGCCTGGAGTGTACGGGGGGTTTATGGCTACACCTTC.

The chain carries TRBV7-2 and TRBJ2-1; 8 positions agree with TRBD1. The V gene's germline CDR1 is SGHTA and CDR2 FQGNSA. V lost 1 base and J lost 5; bases outside the gene matches: 1. The CDR3 totals 14 residues. This CDR3 reads CASSLVDRDNEQFF. The CDR3 DNA sequence: TGTGCCAGCAGCTTAGTGGACAGGGACAATGAGCAGTTCTTC. The variable domain in full, with the rest retrieved from reference TRBV7-2 and TRBJ2-1, is GAGVSQSPSNKVTEKGKDVELRCDPISGHTALYWYRQSLGQGLEFLIYFQGNSAPDKSGLPSDRFSAERTGGSVSTLTIQRTQQEDSAVYLCASSLVDRDNEQFFGPGTRLTVL.

The gene calls are TRBV19 and TRBJ1-1; 7 bases are shared with TRBD1. Losses at the gene ends were 4 bases for V and 4 bases for J; bases not matched to a gene: 9. Germline V CDR1 and CDR2: LNHDA, SQIVND (reference sequence). The CDR3 runs 15 residues. This CDR3 is CASSSRQGRSTEAFF. CDR3 DNA: TGTGCCAGTAGTAGTCGACAGGGACGGAGCACTGAAGCTTTCTTT.

This sequence joins TRBV19 and TRBJ2-1; D not certain. CDR1 and CDR2 from the germline V gene are LNHDA and SQIVND (reference sequence). Trimming took 5 bases from V and 6 from J, leaving 14 bases between them. The CDR3 loop spans 14 amino acids. In DNA, the CDR3 is TGTGCCAGTAGTCGACGGAGACCCCTCAATGAGCAGTTCTTC. This encodes CASSRRRPLNEQFF.

This clone occurred a few times. The genes are TRBV29-1 and TRBJ1-1; 8 nucleotides align to TRBD1. The CDR3 totals 15 residues. Germline V gives CDR1 SQVTM, CDR2 ANQGSEA. J was trimmed by 6 bases and V by 1 base; bases with no gene match: 10. As DNA, the CDR3 is TGCAGCGTTGAAGCTAGACAGGGGCCTTGGGCTGAAGCTTTCTTT. As protein: CSVEARQGPWAEAFF. Full variable domain (remainder filled in from reference TRBV29-1 and TRBJ1-1): SAVISQKPSRDICQRGTSLTIQCQVDSQVTMMFWYRQQPGQSLTLIATANQGSEATYESGFVIDKFPISRPNLTFSTLTVSNMSPEDSSIYLCSVEARQGPWAEAFFGQGTRLTVV.

This chain connects TRBV6-1 to TRBJ1-4; maybe TRBD1 (6 bases). This CDR3 comprises 14 residues. Per germline, CDR1 MNHNS and CDR2 SASEGT. The germline V and J ends were trimmed by 5 bases and 8 bases, with 15 bases remaining between them. CDR3 sequence: CASSPGTRNEKLFF. The DNA for the CDR3 is TGTGCCAGCAGTCCCGGGACACGTAACGAAAAACTGTTTTTT.

This rearrangement joins TRBV19 to TRBJ2-1; 10 positions agree with TRBD1. The CDR3 spans 15 residues. The germline CDR1 and CDR2 sequences are LNHDA and SQIVND (reference sequence). The junction had 7 bases not matched to a gene; V was cut back by 5 bases and J by 6 bases. DNA for the CDR3: TGTGCCAGTAGTGGAGGGACAGGGGAGTCCAATGAGCAGTTCTTC. It yields the protein CASSGGTGESNEQFF. The whole variable domain, remainder taken from reference TRBV19 and TRBJ2-1, is DGGITQSPKYLFRKEGQNVTLSCEQNLNHDAMYWYRQDPGQGLRLIYYSQIVNDFQKGDIAEGYSVSREKKESFPLTVTSAQKNPTAFYLCASSGGTGESNEQFFGPGTRLTVL.

The chain uses TRBV14 and TRBJ2-2, with 12 bases matching TRBD2. Germline CDR1 reads SGHDN; CDR2 reads FVKESK. This CDR3 has 17 residues. The ends lost 1 base at V and 8 bases at J; junction bases unmatched: 8. The CDR3 is CASSQVVGLAGTGELFF. DNA of the CDR3: TGTGCCAGCAGCCAAGTGGTCGGACTAGCGGGAACGGGGGAGCTGTTTTTT.

J is TRBJ2-7 and V is TRBV30; maybe TRBD1 (5 bases). V lost 3 bases, J lost 3 bases, and 12 bases lay in between. This CDR3 is 13 amino acids long. In germline, CDR1 is GTSNPN, CDR2 SVGIG (reference sequence). DNA for the CDR3: TGTGCCTGGAGGACAAGGGGAAGCTACGAGCAGTACTTC. Translating it yields CAWRTRGSYEQYF.

The V and J genes are TRBV15 and TRBJ2-7; 10 nucleotides match TRBD1. Germline V gene data show CDR1 as LNHNV and CDR2 as YYDKDF (reference sequence). V dropped 4 bases and J dropped 1; count of bases not matched to a gene: 4. CDR3 length: 15 amino acids. The CDR3 bases are TGTGCCACCAGCATTGACAGGGGGCAGTCCTACGAGCAGTACTTC. Its protein product is CATSIDRGQSYEQYF. Full variable domain (outside the CDR3, taken from reference TRBV15 and TRBJ2-7): DAMVIQNPRYQVTQFGKPVTLSCSQTLNHNVMYWYQQKSSQAPKLLFHYYDKDFNNEADTPDNFQSRRPNTSFCFLDIRSPGLGDTAMYLCATSIDRGQSYEQYFGPGTRLTVT.

The CDR3 coding sequence is TGTGCCAGCAGCTTGGCCGGGATACAAGGCTACACCTTC. Its translation: CASSLAGIQGYTF. The chain combines TRBV5-6 with TRBJ1-2; D is unresolved. Trimming took 0 bases from V and 8 from J, leaving 11 bases between them. Germline V gene sequence: CDR1 SGHDT, CDR2 YYEEEE. The CDR3 covers 13 residues.

This clone appeared a single time. The chain carries TRBV11-2 and TRBJ2-7, with 12 nucleotides matching TRBD2. The germline V gene encodes CDR1 SGHAT and CDR2 FQNNGV. CDR3 length: 15 residues. V dropped 3 bases and J dropped 6; count of bases not matched to a gene: 6. CDR3 residues: CASSFRLAGDLEQYF. CDR3 DNA: TGTGCCAGCAGCTTCCGACTAGCGGGAGACCTCGAGCAGTACTTC. Based on the CDR3 plus reference TRBV11-2 and TRBJ2-7, the full variable domain is EAGVAQSPRYKIIEKRQSVAFWCNPISGHATLYWYQQILGQGPKLLIQFQNNGVVDDSQLPKDRFSAERLKGVDSTLKIQPAKLEDSAVYLCASSFRLAGDLEQYFGPGTRLTVT.

Judged by abundance, this clone is medium-sized (0.01 to 0.1%). The chain employs TRBV7-9 and TRBJ2-7; 11 positions agree with TRBD2. The germline gives CDR1 SEHNR, CDR2 FQNEAQ (reference sequence). The CDR3 contains 16 residues. V shed 1 base, J shed 2 bases, and the junction held 4 bases outside the gene matches. The CDR3 DNA reads as TGTGCCAGCAGCTTAGTTGGGACTAGCGGTACCTACGAGCAGTACTTC. Translation: CASSLVGTSGTYEQYF.

This clone was detected only a few times. The V gene is TRBV23-1, the J gene TRBJ2-7, with no clear D. TRBV23-1 is given ORF status, its function remaining uncertain. The CDR3 is 16 residues long. Trimming took off 4 bases at V and 3 bases at J, with 19 bases between the two ends. As DNA, the CDR3 is TGCGCCAGCAGTCTTGCGGAGACCGACTCTTTCTACGAGCAGTACTTC. This codes for CASSLAETDSFYEQYF.

The chain employs TRBV14 and TRBJ2-1; D possibly matches TRBD1 or TRBD2 (5 bases each). Germline lookup yields CDR1 SGHDN and CDR2 FVKESK. V was pared by 4 bases and J by 2 bases, with 18 bases between. CDR3 size: 17 residues. This CDR3 is CASSPLRGTATYNEQFF. The CDR3 bases are TGTGCCAGCAGCCCCCTACGTGGGACCGCTACCTACAATGAGCAGTTCTTC.

The chain links TRBV6-5 to TRBJ1-4; 7 bases line up with TRBD1. The CDR3 runs to 16 residues. Germline assignment: CDR1 MNHEY and CDR2 SVGAGI. V was clipped by 2 bases and J by 0 bases; unmatched bases: 3. DNA for the CDR3: TGTGCCAGCAGTTACCCCGGGACAGCAACTAATGAAAAACTGTTTTTT. Amino acids: CASSYPGTATNEKLFF.

The gene calls are TRBV7-6 and TRBJ1-2; D is unclear. Germline assignment: CDR1 SGHVS and CDR2 FNYEAQ. With 5 bases removed from V and 8 bases from J, the gap between germline ends came to 9 bases. The CDR3 loop spans 11 amino acids. The CDR3 nucleotides read TGTGCCAGCAGCCTCGGGCGGGGCTACACCTTC. It specifies CASSLGRGYTF.

The chain links TRBV10-2 to TRBJ2-5; 8 bases agree with TRBD2. This CDR3 contains 14 residues. CDR1 WSHSY and CDR2 SAAADI come from the germline V gene. V dropped 8 bases and J dropped 5; count of bases not matched to a gene: 10. As DNA, the CDR3 is TGCGCCAGCCTGATGAGCCAGCGGGGGGAGACCCAGTACTTC. Translation: CASLMSQRGETQYF.

This chain joins TRBV30 and TRBJ1-2; possible D gene TRBD1, 6 bases. CDR1 and CDR2 from the germline V gene are GTSNPN and SVGIG (reference sequence). V gave up 1 base and J gave up 2 bases, with 11 bases separating them. The CDR3 loop spans 14 amino acids. The CDR3 coding sequence is TGTGCCTGGAGTGGGGGACACTCAAACTATGGCTACACCTTC. This translates into CAWSGGHSNYGYTF. The full variable domain, completed using reference TRBV30 and TRBJ1-2, is SQTIHQWPATLVQPVGSPLSLECTVEGTSNPNLYWYRQAAGRGLQLLFYSVGIGQISSEVPQNLSASRPQDRQFILSSKKLLLSDSGFYLCAWSGGHSNYGYTFGSGTRLTVV.

J is TRBJ1-1 and V is TRBV12-5; D is undetermined. The germline CDR1 and CDR2 sequences are LGHNT and FRNRAP. V was shortened by 1 base and J by 1 base, with 1 base between the two germline ends. This CDR3 has 12 amino acids. The CDR3 DNA is TGTGCTAGTGGTTTGGGGAACACTGAAGCTTTCTTT. It translates to CASGLGNTEAFF.

This chain links TRBV7-2 with TRBJ2-2, with 12 positions matching TRBD1. The CDR3 has 17 residues. Germline V lookup: CDR1 SGHTA, CDR2 FQGNSA. V shed 5 bases, J shed 2 bases, and the junction held 6 bases outside the gene matches. CDR3 region: CASSPWDRGLNTGELFF. DNA for the CDR3: TGTGCCAGCAGCCCCTGGGACAGGGGGCTAAACACCGGGGAGCTGTTTTTT.

The chain joins TRBV18 to TRBJ2-3; no reliable D call. Trimming cost V 3 bases and J 3 bases, with 4 bases left between them. This CDR3 has 12 amino acids. Germline lookup yields CDR1 KGHSH and CDR2 LQKENI. In nucleotides, the CDR3 is TGTGCCAGCTCACCTTGGACAGATACGCAGTATTTT. This sequence encodes CASSPWTDTQYF.

This chain uses TRBV30 with TRBJ2-5; D unclear. Germline CDR1 is GTSNPN and CDR2 is SVGIG (reference sequence). Deletions cut 0 bases from V and 2 bases from J, with 4 bases between. The CDR3 is 12 amino acids. This CDR3 is CAWSVQQETQYF. In DNA form, the CDR3 reads TGTGCCTGGAGTGTACAGCAAGAGACCCAGTACTTC.